The 26 T cell receptor beta chains reported below all come from one sample, sequenced in a study of blood T cells in healthy people across ages (dated by TCRdb to about 2015). Library preparation employed 5' RACE. TCRdb shows the sequencer as Illumina HiSeq 2500. A second 7 to 11 cycle PCR used a sample-barcoded 5' primer and a J-beta primer mix. TCRdb redid the processing of the public reads, applying fastp at Q25 and MiXCR, and retained in-frame beta chains. One record per CDR3 amino acid sequence lists the most common genes and DNA. Recorded for this sample are hundreds of thousands of distinct CDR3 sequences; more than 40% of them occurred a single time. Clones ranked in the top ten supply under 35% of the sample. Specimen: blood. The source is a woman aged 55-75 years in good health.

V and J are TRBV9 and TRBJ2-7; TRBD1 might be the D (7 bases). Between the trimmed V and J ends, which lost 1 base and 3 bases, there was a span of 14 bases. Germline V gives CDR1 SGDLS, CDR2 YYNGEE. CDR3 length equals 15 residues. Written as DNA, the CDR3 is TGTGCCAGCAGCGTAAGGCCAGGGGGAGGCTACGAGCAGTACTTC. Translating gives CASSVRPGGGYEQYF.

This clonotype was seen only a few times. The rearrangement links TRBV9 to TRBJ1-1, with TRBD1 identical over 7 bases. The CDR3 runs 16 residues. The germline V gene has CDR1 SGDLS and CDR2 YYNGEE. The V gene end was trimmed by 0 bases and the J gene end by 4 bases; junction bases not matched to a gene: 9. The CDR3 is CASSVGFYRGSTEAFF. CDR3 sequence (DNA): TGTGCCAGCAGCGTAGGATTTTACAGGGGCTCCACTGAAGCTTTCTTT.

This clonotype was counted only a few times. A much more abundant neighbour one base away suggests this may be a read error. The chain is built from TRBV7-2 and TRBJ2-5, with 8 positions matching TRBD2. The CDR3 has 14 residues. Germline loops: CDR1 SGHTA, CDR2 FQGNSA. The J segment lost 11 bases and the V segment lost 1 base, leaving 9 bases of the junction unmatched. For the CDR3, the DNA is TGTGCCAGCAGCTTAGGGGGTAGCGGGAACTTACAGTACTTC. Protein product: CASSLGGSGNLQYF.

In regard to this clonotype: A read error may produce the germline difference seen at one junction end. V is TRBV4-3 and J is TRBJ2-1; 7 positions match TRBD2. The germline V gene has CDR1 LGHNA and CDR2 YSLEER. CDR3 length equals 14 residues. CDR3 region: CAGSQDSGLWEQFF. CDR3 in DNA: TGCGCCGGCAGCCAAGATAGCGGGCTATGGGAGCAGTTCTTC.

V usage is TRBV29-1 and J usage is TRBJ1-6; 10 bases fit TRBD1. Per germline, CDR1 SQVTM and CDR2 ANQGSEA. V shed 7 bases, J shed 9 bases, and the junction held 6 bases outside the gene matches. The CDR3 is made up of 13 amino acids. CDR3 region: CSATGDRGSPLHF. The CDR3 DNA is TGCAGCGCTACAGGGGACAGGGGTTCACCCCTCCACTTT.

This sequence joins TRBV11-2 and TRBJ2-4; 7 nucleotides agree with TRBD2. Germline V lookup: CDR1 SGHAT, CDR2 FQNNGV. With V trimmed by 4 bases and J by 9 bases, 18 bases remained unmatched. CDR3 length: 17 amino acids. CDR3 in amino acids: CASSWTSLEGKAGIQYF. In DNA form, the CDR3 reads TGTGCCAGCAGCTGGACTAGTTTGGAAGGGAAGGCTGGCATTCAGTACTTC. Full variable domain (remainder filled in from reference TRBV11-2 and TRBJ2-4): EAGVAQSPRYKIIEKRQSVAFWCNPISGHATLYWYQQILGQGPKLLIQFQNNGVVDDSQLPKDRFSAERLKGVDSTLKIQPAKLEDSAVYLCASSWTSLEGKAGIQYFGAGTRLSVL.

The gene calls are TRBV10-3 and TRBJ2-1, with TRBD2 as a possible D gene (5 bases). TRBJ2-7 matches the DNA end more closely, so the J call is doubtful. Germline V lookup: CDR1 ENHRY, CDR2 SYGVKD. The CDR3 covers 12 residues. This chain's CDR3 is CAISGDYNEQYF. CDR3 coding DNA: TGTGCCATCAGCGGAGACTACAATGAGCAGTACTTC.

The V and J genes are TRBV7-2 and TRBJ2-7; TRBD2 matches at 15 bases. V lost 6 bases to trimming and J lost 2 bases; unmatched junction nucleotides: 5. The CDR3 consists of 16 residues. The germline V gene has CDR1 SGHTA and CDR2 FQGNSA. The CDR3 region has the DNA TGTGCCAGCAGGGATGGACTAGCGGGAGGGCCCTACGAGCAGTACTTC. Residues: CASRDGLAGGPYEQYF.

J is TRBJ2-7 and V is TRBV20-1, with TRBD2 identical over 9 bases. CDR1 is DFQATT and CDR2 is SNEGSKA in the germline V gene (reference sequence). The CDR3 contains 13 residues. The V and J ends lost 5 bases and 2 bases, in that order; junction bases with no gene match: 4. The CDR3, as DNA: TGCAGTGCTTTAGCGGGAGTGGCCTACGAGCAGTACTTC. This codes for CSALAGVAYEQYF.

This sequence joins TRBV29-1 and TRBJ2-1; TRBD2 matches at 9 bases. V dropped 6 bases and J dropped 3; count of bases not matched to a gene: 3. Germline V gives CDR1 SQVTM, CDR2 ANQGSEA. This CDR3 has 13 residues. CDR3 residues: CSVHSGSYNEQFF. The CDR3 DNA follows: TGCAGCGTGCATAGCGGGAGCTACAATGAGCAGTTCTTC.

J is TRBJ2-2 and V is TRBV6-2 or TRBV6-3; TRBD2 aligns across 7 bases. The germline V gene encodes CDR1 MNHEY and CDR2 SVGEGT. Losses at the gene ends were 8 bases for V and 3 bases for J; bases not matched to a gene: 9. This CDR3 has 15 residues. The CDR3 loop reads CASGTGLEYTGELFF. The CDR3 bases are TGTGCCAGCGGGACCGGACTAGAGTACACCGGGGAGCTGTTTTTT.

The genes are TRBV6-5 and TRBJ2-6, with D unresolved. V shed 11 bases and J shed 6 bases, with 17 bases lying between them. CDR3 length: 14 residues. Germline CDR1 and CDR2: MNHEY and SVGAGI. Written as DNA, the CDR3 is TGTGCCGTTGGCCGCAGGATTGCGGCCAACGTCCTGACTTTC. It codes for CAVGRRIAANVLTF.

This clonotype was observed a few times. This chain uses TRBV7-9 with TRBJ2-1; 7 positions match TRBD2. The V and J ends lost 5 bases and 9 bases, in that order; junction bases with no gene match: 10. Germline V gives CDR1 SEHNR, CDR2 FQNEAQ (reference sequence). CDR3 size: 14 residues. The CDR3 loop reads CASSPAGPVVEQFF. As DNA, the CDR3 is TGTGCCAGCAGCCCAGCGGGACCGGTCGTTGAGCAGTTCTTC.

The CDR3 sequence is CSARDLAAFF. For the CDR3, the DNA is TGCAGTGCTAGGGATTTAGCAGCTTTCTTT. The chain joins TRBV20-1 to TRBJ1-1, with no clear D. Per the germline V gene, CDR1 is DFQATT and CDR2 is SNEGSKA (reference sequence). There are 10 residues in the CDR3. Trimming removed 3 bases at V and 10 bases at J, with 9 bases between.

This chain links TRBV10-3 with TRBJ1-4; D gene unclear. This CDR3 is 17 amino acids long. Germline V gene sequence: CDR1 ENHRY, CDR2 SYGVKD. V lost 0 bases to trimming and J lost 0 bases, with 11 bases between them. The CDR3 sequence is CAISESQVLATNEKLFF. CDR3 nucleotide sequence: TGTGCCATCAGTGAGTCGCAAGTTCTTGCAACTAATGAAAAACTGTTTTTT.

CDR3 region: CASNFSSKETQYF. CDR3 DNA sequence: TGTGCCAGCAACTTTAGTAGTAAAGAGACCCAGTACTTC. The chain joins TRBV11-3 to TRBJ2-7, with no clear D. With the DNA end fitting TRBJ2-5 better, the J assignment may be wrong. This CDR3 has 13 amino acids. Germline V gene sequence: CDR1 SGHNT, CDR2 YENEEA.

The sample holds a few counts of this clonotype. This sequence joins TRBV5-1 and TRBJ2-4, with 7 bases matching TRBD1. CDR3 length: 18 residues. Germline lookup yields CDR1 SGHRS and CDR2 YFSETQ. J gave up 1 base and V 2 bases, and 12 bases lay outside the gene matches. CDR3 residues: CASSFGPQGTGAKNIQYF. The DNA of the CDR3 is TGCGCCAGCAGCTTCGGGCCACAGGGGACGGGGGCCAAAAACATTCAGTACTTC.

The rearrangement links TRBV18 to TRBJ2-5; 7 nucleotides agree with TRBD1. The closer fit of TRBJ2-7 to the DNA end suggests the J call may be wrong. The CDR3 consists of 14 residues. Germline CDR1 and CDR2: KGHSH and LQKENI. The CDR3 nucleotides are TGTGCCAGCTCAGCCGACAGGGATGGGTACGAGCAGTACTTC. Encoded protein: CASSADRDGYEQYF.

This rearrangement joins TRBV27 to TRBJ1-1; TRBD1 might be the D (5 bases). The CDR3 has 16 residues. CDR1 and CDR2 from the germline V gene are MNHEY and SMNVEV (reference sequence). V lost 3 bases to trimming and J lost 2 bases, with 16 bases between them. This CDR3 reads CASSFASSGRNTEAFF. The DNA of the CDR3 is TGTGCCAGCAGTTTTGCTTCGTCGGGGCGAAACACTGAAGCTTTCTTT.

The genes are TRBV5-5 and TRBJ2-3; the D is unclear. Germline V gene data show CDR1 as SGHKS and CDR2 as YYEKEE (reference sequence). The CDR3 is 13 residues long. With 4 bases removed from V and 2 bases from J, the gap between germline ends came to 8 bases. CDR3 nucleotide sequence: TGTGCCAGCAGCAAAGAACCCACAGATACGCAGTATTTT. This translates into CASSKEPTDTQYF.

The chain links TRBV25-1 to TRBJ1-5; D gene uncertain. CDR1 is MGHDK, CDR2 SYGVNS, per germline. V lost 4 bases and J lost 6, with 7 bases in between. The CDR3 consists of 12 residues. For the CDR3, the DNA is TGTGCCAGCAGTGCTCCCGGTCAGCCCCAGCATTTT. Translating it yields CASSAPGQPQHF.

The genes are TRBV7-2 and TRBJ2-4, with D possibly being TRBD1 (5 bases). Germline V gene lookup returns CDR1 SGHTA and CDR2 FQGNSA. The length of the CDR3 is 17 residues. The V end was cut by 0 bases, the J end by 2 bases, with 14 bases between. This CDR3 reads CASSLAAAGLTKNIQYF. The CDR3 coding sequence is TGTGCCAGCAGCTTAGCGGCAGCAGGGCTAACCAAAAACATTCAGTACTTC.

This clonotype was counted at least ten times. The gene calls are TRBV4-2 and TRBJ2-7, with D possibly being TRBD2 (6 bases). Germline V lookup: CDR1 LGHNA, CDR2 YNFKEQ. The CDR3 has 14 amino acids. The germline V and J ends were trimmed by 0 bases and 6 bases, with 12 bases remaining between them. The CDR3 nucleotides read TGTGCCAGCAGCCAAGAGGGGCGGGGATTCGAGCAGTACTTC. Amino acids: CASSQEGRGFEQYF.

CDR3 DNA: TGCGCCAGCAGCCCCCCGTCGGGGACAGGCACAGATACGCAGTATTTT. Translation: CASSPPSGTGTDTQYF. V and J are TRBV5-1 and TRBJ2-3; 7 bases match TRBD1. CDR3 length equals 16 residues. V lost 4 bases to trimming and J lost 1 base; unmatched junction nucleotides: 9. The germline gives CDR1 SGHRS, CDR2 YFSETQ.

The V gene is TRBV20-1, the J gene TRBJ1-1; D gene unclear. This CDR3 comprises 15 residues. Trimming removed 0 bases from V and 5 bases from J, with 16 bases in between. Germline-derived CDR1 and CDR2 are DFQATT and SNEGSKA (reference sequence). The CDR3 here is CSAREVEGLRTEAFF. The CDR3 DNA is TGCAGTGCTAGAGAGGTGGAGGGATTAAGGACTGAAGCTTTCTTT.

V and J are TRBV29-1 and TRBJ2-5; no firm D call. The length of the CDR3 is 14 residues. Germline CDR1 is SQVTM and CDR2 is ANQGSEA. With 6 bases removed from V and 11 bases from J, the gap between germline ends came to 25 bases. The CDR3 region is CSVDIGRESNEQYF. CDR3 DNA sequence: TGCAGCGTCGATATAGGTAGGGAAAGCAATGAGCAGTACTTC. Looking up the rest from reference TRBV29-1 and TRBJ2-5 gives the full variable domain: SAVISQKPSRDICQRGTSLTIQCQVDSQVTMMFWYRQQPGQSLTLIATANQGSEATYESGFVIDKFPISRPNLTFSTLTVSNMSPEDSSIYLCSVDIGRESNEQYFGPGTRLLVL.